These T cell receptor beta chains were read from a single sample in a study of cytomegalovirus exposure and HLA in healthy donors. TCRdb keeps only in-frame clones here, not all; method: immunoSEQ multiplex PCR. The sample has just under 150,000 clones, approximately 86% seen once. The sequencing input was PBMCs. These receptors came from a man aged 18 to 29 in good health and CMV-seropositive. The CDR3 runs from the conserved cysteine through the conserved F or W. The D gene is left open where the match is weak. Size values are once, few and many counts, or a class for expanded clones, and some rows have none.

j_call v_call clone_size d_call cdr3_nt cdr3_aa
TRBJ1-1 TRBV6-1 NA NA TGTGCCAGCACAGGAAGGAACACTGAAGCTTTCTTT CASTGRNTEAFF
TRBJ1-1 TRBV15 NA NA TGTGCCACCAGCCCCGGCGGCTGGAACACTGAAGCTTTCTTT CATSPGGWNTEAFF
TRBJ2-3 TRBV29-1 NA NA TGCAGCGTTCTAGCGAGCGGTGGCACAGATACGCAGTATTTT CSVLASGGTDTQYF
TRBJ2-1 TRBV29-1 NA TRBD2 TGCAGCGTGCTGACTAGCGGGAGGAAGGAGGATCATGAGCAGTTCTTC CSVLTSGRKEDHEQFF
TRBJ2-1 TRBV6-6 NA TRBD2 TGTGCCAGCAGCCGCTATACTAGCGGGATGGGGGATGAGCAGTTCTTC CASSRYTSGMGDEQFF
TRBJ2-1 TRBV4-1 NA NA TGCGCCAGCAGCCGGGCCGCTGTAGGGGAATCCTACAATGAGCAGTTCTTC CASSRAAVGESYNEQFF
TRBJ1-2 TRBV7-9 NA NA TGTGCCAGCAGCTTGGAGATCGGCTACACCTTC CASSLEIGYTF
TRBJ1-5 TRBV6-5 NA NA TGTGCCAGCAGTTACGATTTAGTTCAGCCCCAGCATTTT CASSYDLVQPQHF
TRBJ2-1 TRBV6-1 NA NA TGTGCCAGCTCACCGGGAGAGCAGTTCTTC CASSPGEQFF
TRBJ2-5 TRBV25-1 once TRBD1 TGTGCCAGCAGTGAACCCGAGGGACAGGCAATCCGGGAGACCCAGTACTTC CASSEPEGQAIRETQYF
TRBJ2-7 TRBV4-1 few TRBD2 TGCGCCAGCAGCCAACCGGGACTAGTCATCGAGCAGTACTTC CASSQPGLVIEQYF
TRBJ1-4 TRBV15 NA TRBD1 TGTGCCACCAGCAGAGAAACGGGGACAGGGGGAGAAAAACTGTTTTTT CATSRETGTGGEKLFF
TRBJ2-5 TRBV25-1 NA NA TGTGCCAGCAGTGCCACTAAGGGAGTACGGCAAGAGACCCAGTACTTC CASSATKGVRQETQYF
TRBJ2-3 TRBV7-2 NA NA TGTGCCAGCCGAGCGGCTGGTAATTATCTGGATACGCAGTATTTT CASRAAGNYLDTQYF
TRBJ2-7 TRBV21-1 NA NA TGTGCCAGTTCGGGGGGACTAGCGTCCTACGAGCAGTACTTC CASSGGLASYEQYF
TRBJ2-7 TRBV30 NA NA TGTGCCTGGAGTGTACTTGGTTACGAGCAGTACTTC CAWSVLGYEQYF
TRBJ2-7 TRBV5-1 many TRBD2 TGCGCCAGCAGCTTGGAAGTGGGGACTAACGAGCAGTACTTC CASSLEVGTNEQYF
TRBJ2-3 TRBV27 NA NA TGTGCCAGCACTAGACTCGAAAGCACAGATACGCAGTATTTT CASTRLESTDTQYF
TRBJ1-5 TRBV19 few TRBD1 TGTGCCAGTAGCGACAGGGCGAATCAGCCCCAGCATTTT CASSDRANQPQHF
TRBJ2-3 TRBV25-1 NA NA TGTGCCAGCAGTGAGAGTGGGTCGGCTAGCGGCACAGATACGCAGTATTTT CASSESGSASGTDTQYF